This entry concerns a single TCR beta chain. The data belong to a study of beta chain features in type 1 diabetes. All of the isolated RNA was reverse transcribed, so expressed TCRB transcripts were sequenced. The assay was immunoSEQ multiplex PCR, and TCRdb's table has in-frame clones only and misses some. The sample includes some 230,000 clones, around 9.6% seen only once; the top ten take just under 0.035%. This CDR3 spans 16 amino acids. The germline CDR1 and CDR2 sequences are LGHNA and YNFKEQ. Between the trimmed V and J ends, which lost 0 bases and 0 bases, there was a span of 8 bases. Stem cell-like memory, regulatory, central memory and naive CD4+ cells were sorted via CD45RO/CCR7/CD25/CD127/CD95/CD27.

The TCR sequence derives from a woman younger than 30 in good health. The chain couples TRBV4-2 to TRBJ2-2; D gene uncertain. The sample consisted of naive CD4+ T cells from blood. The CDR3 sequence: CASSQERSTNTGELFF. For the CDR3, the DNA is TGTGCCAGCAGCCAAGAGAGGAGTACGAACACCGGGGAGCTGTTTTTT.